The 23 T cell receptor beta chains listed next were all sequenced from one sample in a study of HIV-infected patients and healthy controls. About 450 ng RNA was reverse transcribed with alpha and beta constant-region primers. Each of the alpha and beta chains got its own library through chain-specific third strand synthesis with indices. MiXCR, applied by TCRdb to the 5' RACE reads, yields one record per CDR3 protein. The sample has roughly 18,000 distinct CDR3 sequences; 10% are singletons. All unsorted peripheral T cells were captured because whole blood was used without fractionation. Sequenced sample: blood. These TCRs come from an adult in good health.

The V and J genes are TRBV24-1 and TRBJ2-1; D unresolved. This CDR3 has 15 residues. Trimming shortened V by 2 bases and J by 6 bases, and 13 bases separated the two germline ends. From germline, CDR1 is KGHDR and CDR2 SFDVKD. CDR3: CATSDSRSSSNEQFF. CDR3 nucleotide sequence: TGTGCCACCAGTGATTCGCGGTCTTCGTCCAATGAGCAGTTCTTC.

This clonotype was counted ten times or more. CDR3: CASSERDYLSETQYF. The CDR3 DNA reads as TGTGCCAGCAGTGAAAGGGACTACCTATCTGAGACCCAGTACTTC. The V call is TRBV6-1, the J call TRBJ2-5; 7 bases line up with TRBD2. Germline V gene lookup returns CDR1 MNHNS and CDR2 SASEGT. V lost 2 bases to trimming and J lost 5 bases; unmatched junction nucleotides: 8. This CDR3 is built from 15 residues.

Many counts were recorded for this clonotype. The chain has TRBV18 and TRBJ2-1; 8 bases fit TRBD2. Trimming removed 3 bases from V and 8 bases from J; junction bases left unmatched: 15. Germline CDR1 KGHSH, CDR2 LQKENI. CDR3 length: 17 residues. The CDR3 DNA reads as TGTGCCAGCTCACCCGTTTTTCGGGCAGCGGGAGCCCATGAGCAGTTCTTC. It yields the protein CASSPVFRAAGAHEQFF.

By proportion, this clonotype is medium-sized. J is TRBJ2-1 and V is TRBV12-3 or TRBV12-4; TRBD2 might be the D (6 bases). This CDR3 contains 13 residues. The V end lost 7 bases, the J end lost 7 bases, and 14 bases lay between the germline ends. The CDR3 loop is CASTSIAGNEQFF. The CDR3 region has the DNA TGTGCCAGCACCTCGATCGCGGGGAATGAGCAGTTCTTC.

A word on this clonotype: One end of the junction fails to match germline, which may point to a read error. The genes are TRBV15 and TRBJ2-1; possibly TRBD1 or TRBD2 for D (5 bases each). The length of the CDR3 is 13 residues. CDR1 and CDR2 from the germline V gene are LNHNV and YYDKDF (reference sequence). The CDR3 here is CATSSATGTYGLF. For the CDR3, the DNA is TGTGCCACCAGCAGCGCCACCGGGACCTACGGGCTCTTC.

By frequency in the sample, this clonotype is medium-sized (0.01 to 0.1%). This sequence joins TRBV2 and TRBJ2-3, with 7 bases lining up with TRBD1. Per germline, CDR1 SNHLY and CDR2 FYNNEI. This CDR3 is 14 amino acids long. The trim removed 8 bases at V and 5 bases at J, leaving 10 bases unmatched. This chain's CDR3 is CASGQATIGDTQYF. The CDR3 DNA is TGTGCCAGCGGACAGGCTACAATAGGAGATACGCAGTATTTT.

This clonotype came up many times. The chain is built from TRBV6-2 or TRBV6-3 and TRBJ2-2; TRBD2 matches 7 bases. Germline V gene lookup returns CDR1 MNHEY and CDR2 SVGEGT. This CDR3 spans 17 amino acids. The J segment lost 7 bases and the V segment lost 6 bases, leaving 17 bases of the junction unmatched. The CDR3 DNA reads TGTGCCAGCAGCCCGACCTTTGGGGACTATTCGCTCGGGGAGCTGTTTTTT. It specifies CASSPTFGDYSLGELFF.

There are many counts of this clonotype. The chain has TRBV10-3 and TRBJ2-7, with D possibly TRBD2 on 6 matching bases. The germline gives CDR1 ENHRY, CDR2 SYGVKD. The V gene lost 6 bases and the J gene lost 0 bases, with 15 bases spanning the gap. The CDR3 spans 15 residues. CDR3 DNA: TGTGCCATCAGCCGCTCTAGCGAGAGCTCCTACGAGCAGTACTTC. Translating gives CAISRSSESSYEQYF.

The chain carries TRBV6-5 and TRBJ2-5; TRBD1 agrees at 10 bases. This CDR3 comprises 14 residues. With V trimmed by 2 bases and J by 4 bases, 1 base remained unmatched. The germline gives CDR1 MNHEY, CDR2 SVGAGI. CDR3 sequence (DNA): TGTGCCAGCAGTTACGACAGGGGGCGAGAGACCCAGTACTTC. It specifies CASSYDRGRETQYF.

In nucleotides, the CDR3 is TGTGCCAGCAGCTTCACCGACACTGAAGCTTTCTTT. Translated: CASSFTDTEAFF. V and J are TRBV11-2 and TRBJ1-1; D is uncertain. CDR1 is SGHAT and CDR2 is FQNNGV in the germline V gene. Trimming took off 3 bases at V and 3 bases at J, with 5 bases between the two ends. This CDR3 is built from 12 residues.

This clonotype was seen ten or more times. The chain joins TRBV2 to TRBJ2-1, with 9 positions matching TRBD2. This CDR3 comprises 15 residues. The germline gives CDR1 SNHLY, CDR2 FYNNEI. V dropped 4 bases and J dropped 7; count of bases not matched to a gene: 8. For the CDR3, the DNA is TGTGCCAGCAGTGGGGCTAGCGGGAAGGAAAATGAGCAGTTCTTC. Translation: CASSGASGKENEQFF.

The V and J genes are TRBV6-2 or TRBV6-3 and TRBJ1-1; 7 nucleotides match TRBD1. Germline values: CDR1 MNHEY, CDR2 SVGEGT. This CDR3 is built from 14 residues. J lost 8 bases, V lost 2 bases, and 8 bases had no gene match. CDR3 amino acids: CASSYRGQPYEAFF. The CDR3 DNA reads TGTGCCAGCAGTTACCGGGGACAGCCATACGAAGCTTTCTTT.

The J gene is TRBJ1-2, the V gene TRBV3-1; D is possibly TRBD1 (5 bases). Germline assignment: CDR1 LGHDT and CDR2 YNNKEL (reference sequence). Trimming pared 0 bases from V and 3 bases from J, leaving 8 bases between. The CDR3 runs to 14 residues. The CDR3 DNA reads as TGTGCCAGCAGCCAAGATGCAGGGTACTATGGCTACACCTTC. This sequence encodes CASSQDAGYYGYTF.

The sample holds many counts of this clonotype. The CDR3 region is CASSYSWTGDLTEAFF. In nucleotides, the CDR3 is TGTGCCAGCAGTTACTCTTGGACAGGGGACCTCACTGAAGCTTTCTTT. V gene TRBV6-6 combines with J gene TRBJ1-1; TRBD1 agrees at 9 bases. Trimming took 0 bases from V and 4 from J; bases not matched to a gene: 6. Germline CDR1 and CDR2: MNHNY and SVGAGI (reference sequence). This CDR3 has 16 residues.

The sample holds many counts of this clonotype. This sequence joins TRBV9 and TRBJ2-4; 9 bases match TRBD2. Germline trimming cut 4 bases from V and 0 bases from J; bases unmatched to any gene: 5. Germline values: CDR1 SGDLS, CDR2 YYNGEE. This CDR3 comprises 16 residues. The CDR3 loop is CASSPSGTLAKNIQYF. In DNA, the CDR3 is TGTGCCAGCAGCCCTAGCGGGACCCTAGCCAAAAACATTCAGTACTTC.

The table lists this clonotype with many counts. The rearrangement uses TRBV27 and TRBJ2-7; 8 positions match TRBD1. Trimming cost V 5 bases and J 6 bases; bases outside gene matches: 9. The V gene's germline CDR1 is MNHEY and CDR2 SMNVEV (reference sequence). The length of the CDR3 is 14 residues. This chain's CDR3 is CASSADRAVGEQYF. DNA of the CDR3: TGTGCCAGCAGTGCGGACAGGGCCGTCGGCGAGCAGTACTTC.

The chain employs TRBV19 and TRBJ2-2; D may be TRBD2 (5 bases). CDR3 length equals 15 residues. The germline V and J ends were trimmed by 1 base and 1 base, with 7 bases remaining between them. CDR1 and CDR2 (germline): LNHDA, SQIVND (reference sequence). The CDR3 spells CASSIGGWNTGELFF. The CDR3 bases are TGTGCCAGTAGTATAGGAGGGTGGAACACCGGGGAGCTGTTTTTT. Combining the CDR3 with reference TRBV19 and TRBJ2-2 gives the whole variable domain DGGITQSPKYLFRKEGQNVTLSCEQNLNHDAMYWYRQDPGQGLRLIYYSQIVNDFQKGDIAEGYSVSREKKESFPLTVTSAQKNPTAFYLCASSIGGWNTGELFFGEGSRLTVL.

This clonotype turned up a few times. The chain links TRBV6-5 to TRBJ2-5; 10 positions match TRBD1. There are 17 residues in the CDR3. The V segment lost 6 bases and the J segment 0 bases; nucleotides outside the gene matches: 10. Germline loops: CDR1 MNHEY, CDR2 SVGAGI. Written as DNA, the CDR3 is TGTGCCAGCAGCCCTGACAGGGGGCGAAGGTACCAAGAGACCCAGTACTTC. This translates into CASSPDRGRRYQETQYF.

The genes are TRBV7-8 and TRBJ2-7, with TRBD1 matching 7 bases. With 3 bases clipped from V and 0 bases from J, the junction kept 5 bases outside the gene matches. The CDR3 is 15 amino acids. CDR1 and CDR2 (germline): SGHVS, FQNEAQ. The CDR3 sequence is CASSFTGQFSYEQYF. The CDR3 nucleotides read TGTGCCAGCAGCTTTACGGGACAGTTCTCCTACGAGCAGTACTTC.

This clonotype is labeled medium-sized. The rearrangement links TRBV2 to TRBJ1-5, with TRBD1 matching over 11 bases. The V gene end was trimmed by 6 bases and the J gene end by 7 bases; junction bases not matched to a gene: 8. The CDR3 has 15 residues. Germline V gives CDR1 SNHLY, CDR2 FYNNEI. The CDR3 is CASRPGQGGGQPQHF. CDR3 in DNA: TGTGCCAGCAGACCGGGACAGGGGGGAGGGCAGCCCCAGCATTTT. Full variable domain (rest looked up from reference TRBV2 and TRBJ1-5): EPEVTQTPSHQVTQMGQEVILRCVPISNHLYFYWYRQILGQKVEFLVSFYNNEISEKSEIFDDQFSVERPDGSNFTLKIRSTKLEDSAMYFCASRPGQGGGQPQHFGDGTRLSIL.

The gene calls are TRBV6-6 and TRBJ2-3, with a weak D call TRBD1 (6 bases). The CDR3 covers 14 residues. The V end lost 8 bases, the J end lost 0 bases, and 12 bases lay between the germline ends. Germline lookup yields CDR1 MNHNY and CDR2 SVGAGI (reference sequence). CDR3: CASQQGTSTDTQYF. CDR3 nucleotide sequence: TGTGCCAGCCAACAGGGTACTAGCACAGATACGCAGTATTTT.

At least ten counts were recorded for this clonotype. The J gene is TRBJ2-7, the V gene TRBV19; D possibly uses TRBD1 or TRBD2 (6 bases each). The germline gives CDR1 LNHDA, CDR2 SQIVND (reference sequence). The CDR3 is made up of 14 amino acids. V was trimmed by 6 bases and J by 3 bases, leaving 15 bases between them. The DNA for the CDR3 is TGTGCCAGTAGCCCCCGGGGGCGCGGCTACGAGCAGTACTTC. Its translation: CASSPRGRGYEQYF.

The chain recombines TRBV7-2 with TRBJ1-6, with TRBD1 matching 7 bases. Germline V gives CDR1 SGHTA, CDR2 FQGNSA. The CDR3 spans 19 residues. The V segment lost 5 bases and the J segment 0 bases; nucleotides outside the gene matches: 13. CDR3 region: CASSAQGQQYSSYNSPLHF. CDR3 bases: TGTGCCAGCAGCGCCCAGGGACAGCAATATAGCTCCTATAATTCACCCCTCCACTTT.